The 18 T cell receptor beta chains reported below all come from one sample, sequenced in a study of control samples from healthy donors and cancer patients. Clones were read by immunoSEQ multiplex PCR, and TCRdb kept only the in-frame ones, dropping some. The sample records some 120,000 clones, 85% to 90% being singletons. Sequencing used PBMCs. All receptors derive from a woman aged 45-65 years with colorectal cancer.

The rearrangement joins TRBV5-1 to TRBJ2-3; TRBD2 matches at 9 bases. The CDR3 loop spans 16 amino acids. V lost 4 bases to trimming and J lost 0 bases; unmatched junction nucleotides: 6. Per the germline V gene, CDR1 is SGHRS and CDR2 is YFSETQ. CDR3 nucleotides: TGCGCCAGCAGCCCCGGACTAGCGCCTAGCACAGATACGCAGTATTTT. Protein: CASSPGLAPSTDTQYF.

This clone was seen once. The chain has TRBV19 and TRBJ1-4; no reliable D call. The CDR3 extends over 13 amino acids. The V gene lost 5 bases and the J gene lost 4 bases, with 8 bases spanning the gap. The germline CDR1 and CDR2 sequences are LNHDA and SQIVND (reference sequence). CDR3 nucleotides: TGTGCCAGTAGTCCGCAGCGTAATGAAAAACTGTTTTTT. As protein: CASSPQRNEKLFF.

This clone has only a few counts. This sequence joins TRBV2 and TRBJ2-7; TRBD1 is a possible D gene (5 bases). V dropped 7 bases and J dropped 6 bases, with 19 bases sitting between them. Per the germline V gene, CDR1 is SNHLY and CDR2 is FYNNEI. The CDR3 spans 14 residues. The CDR3, as DNA: TGTGCCAGCACCCCCCAAACAGGAGCAGGCGAGCAGTACTTC. The encoded protein is CASTPQTGAGEQYF.

This clone has more than one count but fewer than ten. This chain uses TRBV6-6 with TRBJ2-1, with 7 bases lining up with TRBD1. The V gene end was trimmed by 5 bases and the J gene end by 7 bases; junction bases not matched to a gene: 17. This CDR3 region has 17 residues. Germline CDR1 MNHNY, CDR2 SVGAGI (reference sequence). The CDR3 loop is CASSPGGQVRFLNEQFF. The CDR3 nucleotides are TGTGCCAGCAGTCCGGGTGGACAGGTTCGGTTCCTGAATGAGCAGTTCTTC.

The J gene is TRBJ1-1, the V gene TRBV4-2; TRBD1 matches at 8 bases. The germline CDR1 and CDR2 sequences are LGHNA and YNFKEQ. V lost 1 base, J lost 5 bases, and 6 bases stayed unmatched. CDR3 length equals 15 residues. The CDR3 protein is CASSQAGQGSTEAFF. The CDR3 coding sequence is TGTGCCAGCAGCCAAGCCGGACAGGGTTCGACTGAAGCTTTCTTT.

This clone appeared a single time. The chain is built from TRBV5-6 and TRBJ2-3; D is undetermined. Trimming cost V 0 bases and J 6 bases, with 8 bases left between them. Germline values: CDR1 SGHDT, CDR2 YYEEEE. The CDR3 loop spans 13 amino acids. Here the CDR3 reads CASSLGEGDTQYF. CDR3 in DNA: TGTGCCAGCAGCTTGGGTGAAGGCGATACGCAGTATTTT. Combining the CDR3 with reference TRBV5-6 and TRBJ2-3 gives the whole variable domain DAGVTQSPTHLIKTRGQQVTLRCSPKSGHDTVSWYQQALGQGPQFIFQYYEEEERQRGNFPDRFSGHQFPNYSSELNVNALLLGDSALYLCASSLGEGDTQYFGPGTRLTVL.

This chain joins TRBV7-9 and TRBJ2-5; D is unclear. V gave up 2 bases and J gave up 5 bases, with 6 bases separating them. The CDR3 is made up of 12 amino acids. Germline values: CDR1 SEHNR, CDR2 FQNEAQ (reference sequence). The CDR3 is CASSLNAETQYF. CDR3 bases: TGTGCCAGCAGCTTAAACGCGGAGACCCAGTACTTC.

The chain links TRBV7-2 to TRBJ2-2, with D perhaps matching TRBD2 (6 bases). CDR1 and CDR2 (germline): SGHTA, FQGNSA. The V gene lost 2 bases and the J gene lost 3 bases, with 16 bases spanning the gap. The CDR3 spans 17 residues. Here the CDR3 reads CASSLWGVGADTGELFF. As DNA, the CDR3 is TGTGCCAGCAGCTTATGGGGGGTCGGGGCTGACACCGGGGAGCTGTTTTTT. Full variable domain (remainder filled in from reference TRBV7-2 and TRBJ2-2): GAGVSQSPSNKVTEKGKDVELRCDPISGHTALYWYRQSLGQGLEFLIYFQGNSAPDKSGLPSDRFSAERTGGSVSTLTIQRTQQEDSAVYLCASSLWGVGADTGELFFGEGSRLTVL.

The rearrangement uses TRBV9 and TRBJ1-3, with 9 bases that match TRBD1. In germline, CDR1 is SGDLS, CDR2 YYNGEE. Trimming took 3 bases from V and 4 from J; bases not matched to a gene: 8. The CDR3 covers 16 residues. CDR3 amino acids: CASSERGDRAGNTIYF. CDR3 bases: TGTGCCAGCAGCGAAAGGGGGGACAGGGCCGGAAACACCATATATTTT.

This clone has a single count. V usage is TRBV6-5 and J usage is TRBJ2-3, with D perhaps assigned TRBD1 or TRBD2 (5 bases each). The CDR3 spans 12 residues. Deletions cut 6 bases from V and 6 bases from J, with 10 bases between. Per the germline V gene, CDR1 is MNHEY and CDR2 is SVGAGI. CDR3 nucleotides: TGTGCCAGCAGGGGACCGGGGGATACGCAGTATTTT. Translation gives CASRGPGDTQYF.

This clone came up a few times. This rearrangement joins TRBV19 to TRBJ2-7, with D possibly being TRBD1 (6 bases). CDR3 length: 13 amino acids. Trimming took 6 bases from V and 2 from J, leaving 11 bases between them. Germline V gene lookup returns CDR1 LNHDA and CDR2 SQIVND (reference sequence). DNA for the CDR3: TGTGCCAGTAGCGTACAGGGCCCCTACGAGCAGTACTTC. It translates to CASSVQGPYEQYF. The full variable domain, rest sourced from reference TRBV19 and TRBJ2-7, is DGGITQSPKYLFRKEGQNVTLSCEQNLNHDAMYWYRQDPGQGLRLIYYSQIVNDFQKGDIAEGYSVSREKKESFPLTVTSAQKNPTAFYLCASSVQGPYEQYFGPGTRLTVT.

V is TRBV10-3 and J is TRBJ1-4; D remains ambiguous. In germline, CDR1 is ENHRY, CDR2 SYGVKD. The CDR3 runs 11 residues. Deletions cut 2 bases from V and 8 bases from J, with 3 bases between. The DNA for the CDR3 is TGTGCCATCAGTGAGGGGGAAAAACTGTTTTTT. Protein sequence: CAISEGEKLFF.

Only a few counts were recorded for this clone. CDR3 bases: TGCAGTGCTAGTCCCGACATCTTAGCCAAAAACATTCAGTACTTC. This gives the protein CSASPDILAKNIQYF. The rearrangement uses TRBV20-1 and TRBJ2-4; D unresolved. From germline, CDR1 is DFQATT and CDR2 SNEGSKA (reference sequence). Deletions cut 3 bases from V and 0 bases from J, with 12 bases between. This CDR3 region has 15 residues.

The chain is built from TRBV30 and TRBJ1-4; D gene uncertain. V lost 0 bases and J lost 6, with 8 bases in between. Germline V gene data show CDR1 as GTSNPN and CDR2 as SVGIG (reference sequence). The CDR3 spans 13 residues. The CDR3 DNA follows: TGTGCCTGGAGTGTCAGAGTTGATGAAAAACTGTTTTTT. It is translated as CAWSVRVDEKLFF.

The count of this clone is one. The CDR3 loop is CASSVDEGAGTEAFF. CDR3 DNA: TGTGCCAGCAGCGTAGATGAGGGGGCGGGTACTGAAGCTTTCTTT. The J gene is TRBJ1-1, the V gene TRBV9, with 7 bases identical to TRBD1. Germline values: CDR1 SGDLS, CDR2 YYNGEE. The CDR3 loop spans 15 amino acids. The junction had 7 bases not matched to a gene; V was cut back by 0 bases and J by 5 bases.

This sequence joins TRBV9 and TRBJ1-1; 8 nucleotides line up with TRBD1. The CDR3 extends over 14 amino acids. CDR1 is SGDLS, CDR2 YYNGEE, per germline. V trimming: 1 base; J trimming: 8 bases; junction bases outside the gene matches: 7. CDR3 nucleotide sequence: TGTGCCAGCAGCGTACAGGGGGCGGACGGGGAAGCTTTCTTT. It is translated as CASSVQGADGEAFF.

V gene TRBV6-5 combines with J gene TRBJ1-3; D is unclear. V was shortened by 7 bases and J by 0 bases, with 4 bases between the two germline ends. Germline CDR1 reads MNHEY; CDR2 reads SVGAGI. The CDR3 consists of 12 residues. CDR3 sequence: CASMASGNTIYF. The CDR3 region has the DNA TGTGCCAGCATGGCCTCTGGAAACACCATATATTTT.

The V call is TRBV6-2 or TRBV6-3, the J call TRBJ1-4; D not certain. The CDR3 extends over 13 amino acids. The V end was cut by 5 bases, the J end by 8 bases, with 12 bases between. Per the germline V gene, CDR1 is MNHEY and CDR2 is SVGEGT. CDR3 in amino acids: CASSNLKREKLFF. CDR3 nucleotide sequence: TGTGCCAGCAGTAATCTAAAGAGGGAAAAACTGTTTTTT.